The entry below gives a single TCR beta chain sequence along with its context. Co-plated with around 200,000 CFSE-labeled responder cells were around 200,000 irradiated, violet-dye-labeled stimulator cells. Proliferating responders of the CD3+CD4+ and CD3+CD8+ phenotypes with low CFSE were sorted after the reaction. Germline CDR1 is SGHVS and CDR2 is FNYEAQ. This CDR3 is 15 amino acids long. V gave up 5 bases and J gave up 9 bases, with 20 bases separating them. Clones were read by immunoSEQ multiplex PCR, and TCRdb kept only the in-frame ones, dropping some. There are some 10,000 clones in the sample; under 30% occur only once, and roughly 6.2% lies in the top ten. These data are taken from a study of graft-versus-host responses after intestinal transplantation. Across the study: Anti-thymocyte globulin served as induction for all recipients, who then took tacrolimus and steroids for three to four years.

Overall study findings and caveats: Peak circulating GvH clone levels were associated with early post-transplant HvG declines. The authors found GvH clones in recipient marrow, some appearing first in ileum or blood.

The receptor was derived from a human patient who received an intestinal transplant. The rearrangement uses TRBV7-6 and TRBJ2-4; TRBD2 is a possible D gene (8 bases). The sequencing here drew on alloreactive CD8+ T cells from a mixed lymphocyte reaction culture, taken before intestinal transplant. Subset denoted: CFSE-low proliferating T cells sorted from approximately six-day pre-transplant mixed lymphocyte reaction (GvH or HvG direction). The CDR3 reads CASSLAGGGGGIQYF. DNA for the CDR3: TGTGCCAGCAGCCTCGCGGGAGGAGGGGGCGGCATTCAGTACTTC.